Reported below is one T cell receptor (beta chain). This clonotype was counted ten times or more. The antigen this receptor binds is unknown. One base away there is no much larger clone; base qualities are not given. Unmatched junction bases come to 4, with V trimmed by 5 bases and J by 3 bases. The CDR3 runs 13 amino acids, cysteine and phenylalanine included. The retained sequence is limited to the CDR3, 39 bases, with the frame set at the first base. Based on the germline V gene, the CDR1 and CDR2 sequences are MDHEN and SYDVKM. The data belong to a study of Graves' ophthalmopathy and Graves' hyperthyroidism listed by TCRdb under 2018. About the full investigation: Peripheral blood was collected at initial diagnosis, prior to any treatment. In total, over 130 blood samples were TCR-sequenced: under 45 ophthalmopathy, roughly 80 hyperthyroidism and some 17 hyperthyroidism-to-ophthalmopathy patients. In over 5 hyperthyroidism patients, the T-cell repertoire of thyroid tissue was compared with the T-cell repertoire of blood. Once sampling was done, hyperthyroidism patients were given methimazole at a starting dose of 30 mg daily, while ophthalmopathy patients were given high-dose intravenous methylprednisolone. To explore V-J signatures that separate ophthalmopathy from hyperthyroidism, a discovery set of about a hundred patients was enrolled, consisting of under 50 with ophthalmopathy and approximately 60 with stable hyperthyroidism. The study used signatures of the TCR beta repertoire to tell Graves' ophthalmopathy apart from Graves' hyperthyroidism and to predict which patients would progress to ophthalmopathy. The 80 to 100 discovery patients were randomly divided into training and test sets at a 7:3 ratio. An independent validation cohort was composed of some 19 hyperthyroidism patients and 17 patients who later progressed from hyperthyroidism to ophthalmopathy. The study at large found these results: Sample size was not statistically predetermined, and group allocation was not concealed from the investigators. Among expanded thyroid clonotypes with frequency above 0.001, most also showed up in blood, which suggests that blood repertoires may reflect the thyroid immune response. In validation, the model predicted ophthalmopathy progression with more than 55% sensitivity and 72.22% specificity; around twelve predicted patients were CT-confirmed with GO in a median of about 7.1 months. The 13-signature model separated ophthalmopathy from stable hyperthyroidism with around 90% sensitivity and approximately 81% specificity in cross-validation, and 80%/75% in the test set.

The ophthalmopathy patients had moderately to severely active disease, with a Clinical Activity Score of 3 or higher, a NOSPECS grade of 4 or higher, and a disease duration of less than 3 months. Patients with other autoimmune diseases, uncontrolled infections, pregnancy or lactation were excluded. Diagnosis relied on clinical symptoms, serum thyroxine, TRAb, thyroid ultrasound and orbital computed tomography. Ficoll-Paque density gradient centrifugation was used to isolate PBMCs from about 10 ml of fresh peripheral blood. Total RNA was extracted using Trizol reagent, and RNA quality was checked on an Agilent 2100 Bioanalyzer. For repertoire sequencing, TCR beta CDR3 regions were amplified from RNA transcripts. The first round of RT-PCR was done with HTBI primers and the Qiagen OneStep RT-PCR kit, and was followed by a second round of multiplex PCR, then size selection and purification. Libraries were sequenced paired-end with 100 bp reads on an Illumina HiSeq2000. As for the original processing: SOAPnuke was used to process the reads, throwing out any read that had adapters, had uncalled bases, had a mean Phred below 15, or lacked an exact constant-primer or identifier match. COPE v1.2.5 was used to merge high-quality paired reads. Clonotypes were defined as unique nucleotide sequences and were aligned to IMGT TRB V, D and J references using MiTCR v1.1. Analysis was restricted to V-J combinations with a frequency above 0.0001, which covered over 98% of repertoires. For each V-J combination, a TCR clonal expansion and chaos score was defined as the ratio of F50 clonal expansion to chaos observed in the TCRdist matrix. Welch's t-statistics and random forest were used to reduce features to about a dozen V-J combinations, which were fed into a naive Bayes classifier. Thyroid-blood repertoire similarity was quantified with the Morisita-Horn index. TCRdb handled the public reads itself, with Q25 trimming in fastp and clone calling in MiXCR, and kept productive beta chains. Entries that share a CDR3 protein sequence are merged under the most common genes and DNA. For this entry, the V and J calls and clone size follow TCRdb and not the study's own pipeline. The sample table contains about 220,000 distinct CDR3 sequences; only one count was recorded for 20% to 25% of them. Of the sample, 35% to 55% is held by the ten largest clones.

The TCR sequence derives from a woman between 45 and 60 years old with Graves' ophthalmopathy. Donor details come from another sample of the same person, matched by shared clones. The specimen was peripheral blood. The sequence joins TRBV28 to TRBJ2-7; 7 nucleotides in the junction match TRBD1. The DNA sequence follows: TGTGCCAGCAGTGCATGGGACAGCTACGAGCAGTACTTC. The translation is CASSAWDSYEQYF. When the CDR3 is completed using the reference TRBV28 and TRBJ2-7 genes on either side, the full variable domain is DVKVTQSSRYLVKRTGEKVFLECVQDMDHENMFWYRQDPGLGLRLIYFSYDVKMKEKGDIPEGYSVSREKKERFSLILESASTNQTSMYLCASSAWDSYEQYFGPGTRLTVT.